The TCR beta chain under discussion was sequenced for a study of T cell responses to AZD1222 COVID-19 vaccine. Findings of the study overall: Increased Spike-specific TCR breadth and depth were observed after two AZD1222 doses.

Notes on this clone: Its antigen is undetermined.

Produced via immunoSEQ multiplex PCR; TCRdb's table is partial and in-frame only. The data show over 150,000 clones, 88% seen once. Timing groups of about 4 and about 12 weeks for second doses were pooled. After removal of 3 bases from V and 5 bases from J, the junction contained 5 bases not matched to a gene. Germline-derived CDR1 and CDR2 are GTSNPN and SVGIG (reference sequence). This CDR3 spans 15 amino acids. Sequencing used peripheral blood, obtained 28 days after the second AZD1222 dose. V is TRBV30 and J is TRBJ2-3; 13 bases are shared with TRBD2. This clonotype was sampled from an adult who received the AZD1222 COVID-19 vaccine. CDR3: CAWSRTSGGRDTQYF. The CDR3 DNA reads TGTGCCTGGAGCAGGACTAGCGGGGGACGAGATACGCAGTATTTT.